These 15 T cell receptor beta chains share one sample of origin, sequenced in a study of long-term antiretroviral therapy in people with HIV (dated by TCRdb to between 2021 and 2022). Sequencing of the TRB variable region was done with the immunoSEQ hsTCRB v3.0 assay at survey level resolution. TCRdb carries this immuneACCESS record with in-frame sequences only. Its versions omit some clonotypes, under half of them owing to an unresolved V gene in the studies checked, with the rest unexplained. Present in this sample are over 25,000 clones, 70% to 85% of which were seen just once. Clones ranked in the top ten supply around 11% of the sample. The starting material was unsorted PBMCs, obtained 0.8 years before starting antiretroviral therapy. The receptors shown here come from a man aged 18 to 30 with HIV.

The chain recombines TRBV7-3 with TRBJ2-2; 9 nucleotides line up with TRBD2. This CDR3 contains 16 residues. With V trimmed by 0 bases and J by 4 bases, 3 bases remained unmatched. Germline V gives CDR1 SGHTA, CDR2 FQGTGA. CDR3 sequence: CASSLTTREGTGELFF. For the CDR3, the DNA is TGTGCCAGCAGCTTAACCACGCGGGAGGGCACCGGGGAGCTGTTTTTT.

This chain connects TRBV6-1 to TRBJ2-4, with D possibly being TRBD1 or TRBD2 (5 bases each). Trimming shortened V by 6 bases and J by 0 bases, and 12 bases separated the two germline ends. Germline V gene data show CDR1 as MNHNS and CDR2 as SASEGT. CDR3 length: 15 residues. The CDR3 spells CASRGVEGAKNIQYF. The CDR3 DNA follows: TGTGCCAGCAGGGGGGTAGAGGGAGCCAAAAACATTCAGTACTTC.

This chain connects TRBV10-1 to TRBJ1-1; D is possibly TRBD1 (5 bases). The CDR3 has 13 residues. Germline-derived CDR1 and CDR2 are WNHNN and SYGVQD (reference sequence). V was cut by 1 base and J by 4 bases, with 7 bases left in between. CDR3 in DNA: TGCGCCAGCAGTGAGTGGGGGGGCACTGAAGCTTTCTTT. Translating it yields CASSEWGGTEAFF.

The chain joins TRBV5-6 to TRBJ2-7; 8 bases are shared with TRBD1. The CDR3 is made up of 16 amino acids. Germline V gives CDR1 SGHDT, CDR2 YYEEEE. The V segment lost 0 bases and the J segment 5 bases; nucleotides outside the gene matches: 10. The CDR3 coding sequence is TGTGCCAGCAGCTTGGAAAGGACAGGGACGCGAGACGAGCAGTACTTC. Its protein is CASSLERTGTRDEQYF.

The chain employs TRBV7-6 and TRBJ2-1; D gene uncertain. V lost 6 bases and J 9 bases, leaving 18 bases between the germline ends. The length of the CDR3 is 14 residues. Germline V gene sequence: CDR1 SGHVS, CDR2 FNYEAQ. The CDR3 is CASSRNSAGTEQFF. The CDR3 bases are TGTGCCAGCAGTCGGAATTCGGCAGGTACTGAGCAGTTCTTC.

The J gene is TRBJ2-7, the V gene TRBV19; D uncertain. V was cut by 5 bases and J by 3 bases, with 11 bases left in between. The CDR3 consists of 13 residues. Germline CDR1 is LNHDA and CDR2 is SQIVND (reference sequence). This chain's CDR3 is CASSPAALYEQYF. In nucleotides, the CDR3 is TGTGCCAGTAGTCCGGCAGCGCTCTACGAGCAGTACTTC.

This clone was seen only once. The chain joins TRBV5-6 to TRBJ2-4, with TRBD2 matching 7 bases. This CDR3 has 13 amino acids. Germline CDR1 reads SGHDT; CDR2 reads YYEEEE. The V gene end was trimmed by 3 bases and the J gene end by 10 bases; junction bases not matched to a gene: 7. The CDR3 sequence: CASSSGTGGIQYF. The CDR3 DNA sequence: TGTGCCAGCAGCTCCGGGACGGGGGGAATTCAGTACTTC.

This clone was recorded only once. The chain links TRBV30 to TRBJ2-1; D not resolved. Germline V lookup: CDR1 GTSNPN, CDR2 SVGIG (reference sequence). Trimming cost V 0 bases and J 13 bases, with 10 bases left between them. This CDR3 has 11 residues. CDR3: CAWSVRAAQFF. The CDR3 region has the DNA TGTGCCTGGAGTGTAAGGGCGGCACAGTTCTTC.

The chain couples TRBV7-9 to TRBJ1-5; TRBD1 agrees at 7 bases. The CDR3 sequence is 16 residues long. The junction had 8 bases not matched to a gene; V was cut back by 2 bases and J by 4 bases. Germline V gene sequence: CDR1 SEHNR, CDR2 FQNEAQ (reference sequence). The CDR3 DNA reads TGTGCCAGCAGCTTAAATGCAGGGGGTGGAAATCAGCCCCAGCATTTT. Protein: CASSLNAGGGNQPQHF. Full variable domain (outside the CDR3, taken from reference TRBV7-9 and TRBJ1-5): DTGVSQNPRHKITKRGQNVTFRCDPISEHNRLYWYRQTLGQGPEFLTYFQNEAQLEKSRLLSDRFSAERPKGSFSTLEIQRTEQGDSAMYLCASSLNAGGGNQPQHFGDGTRLSIL.

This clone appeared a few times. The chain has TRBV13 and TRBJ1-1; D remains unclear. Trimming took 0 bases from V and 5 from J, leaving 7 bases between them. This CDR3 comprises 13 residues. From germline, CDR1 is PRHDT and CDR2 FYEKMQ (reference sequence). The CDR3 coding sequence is TGTGCCAGCAGCTTAGGGCGGGGAACTGAAGCTTTCTTT. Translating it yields CASSLGRGTEAFF.

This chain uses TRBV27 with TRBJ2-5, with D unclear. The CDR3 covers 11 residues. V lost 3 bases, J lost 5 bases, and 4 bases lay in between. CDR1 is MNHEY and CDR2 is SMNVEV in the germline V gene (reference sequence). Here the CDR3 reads CASSFMETQYF. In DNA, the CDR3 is TGTGCCAGCAGTTTTATGGAGACCCAGTACTTC.

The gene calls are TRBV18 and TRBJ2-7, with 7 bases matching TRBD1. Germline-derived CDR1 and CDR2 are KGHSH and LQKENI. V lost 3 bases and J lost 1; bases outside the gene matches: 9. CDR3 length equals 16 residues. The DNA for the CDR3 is TGTGCCAGCTCACCGCCTGACAGGGCGACTTCCTACGAGCAGTACTTC. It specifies CASSPPDRATSYEQYF.

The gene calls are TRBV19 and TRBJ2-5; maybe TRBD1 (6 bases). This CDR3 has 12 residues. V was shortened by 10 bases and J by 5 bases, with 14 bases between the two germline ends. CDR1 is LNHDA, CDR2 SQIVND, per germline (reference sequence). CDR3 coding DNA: TGTGCCACCCAGGGGTTGGGGGAGACCCAGTACTTC. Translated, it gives CATQGLGETQYF.

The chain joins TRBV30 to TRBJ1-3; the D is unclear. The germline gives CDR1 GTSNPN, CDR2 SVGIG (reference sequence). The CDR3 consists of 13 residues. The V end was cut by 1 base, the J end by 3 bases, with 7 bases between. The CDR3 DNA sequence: TGTGCCTGGAGTGCGACCGGTGGAAACACCATATATTTT. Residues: CAWSATGGNTIYF.

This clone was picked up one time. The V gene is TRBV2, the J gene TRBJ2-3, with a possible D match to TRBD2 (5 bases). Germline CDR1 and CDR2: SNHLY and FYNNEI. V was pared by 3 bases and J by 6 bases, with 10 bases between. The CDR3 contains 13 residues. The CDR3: CASSDLRVDTQYF. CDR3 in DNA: TGTGCCAGCAGTGACCTGCGGGTGGATACGCAGTATTTT. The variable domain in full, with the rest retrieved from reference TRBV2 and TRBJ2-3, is EPEVTQTPSHQVTQMGQEVILRCVPISNHLYFYWYRQILGQKVEFLVSFYNNEISEKSEIFDDQFSVERPDGSNFTLKIRSTKLEDSAMYFCASSDLRVDTQYFGPGTRLTVL.